These 19 T cell receptor beta chains were all obtained from the same sample, sequenced in a study of technical replicates of blood from four donors. Repertoires were generated with immunoSEQ multiplex PCR, while TCRdb's copy carries only in-frame clones and drops some. The sample comprises 50,000 to 65,000 clones, nearly 90% of which are singletons, and around 5.1% rests with the top ten. Source material: PBMCs. Every receptor here comes from a human donor in good health. Some clones in this sample may be carry-over from other donors' samples.

This clone was detected once. The rearrangement uses TRBV5-3 and TRBJ2-1; 7 positions match TRBD2. TRBV5-3 counts as an open reading frame of uncertain function. V shed 0 bases and J 1 base; nucleotides not matched to a gene: 10. CDR3 length: 18 residues. This CDR3 is CARSLGYGGSRSYNEQFF. The CDR3 DNA reads TGTGCCAGAAGCTTGGGATATGGCGGGAGTAGGTCCTACAATGAGCAGTTCTTC.

The chain employs TRBV7-3 and TRBJ1-1; TRBD1 is a possible D gene (5 bases). CDR3 length: 14 amino acids. Germline values: CDR1 SGHTA, CDR2 FQGTGA. V was clipped by 4 bases and J by 3 bases, with 12 bases between them. CDR3 nucleotides: TGTGCCAGCAGCTCCCAGGGTAGGGACACTGAAGCTTTCTTT. Translated, it gives CASSSQGRDTEAFF. Using reference TRBV7-3 and TRBJ1-1 for the parts outside the CDR3, the full variable domain is GAGVSQTPSNKVTEKGKYVELRCDPISGHTALYWYRQSLGQGPEFLIYFQGTGAADDSGLPNDRFFAVRPEGSVSTLKIQRTERGDSAVYLCASSSQGRDTEAFFGQGTRLTVV.

The V call is TRBV11-2, the J call TRBJ1-2; D gene unclear. Trimming took 0 bases from V and 6 from J, leaving 8 bases between them. This CDR3 contains 13 residues. Germline V gene sequence: CDR1 SGHAT, CDR2 FQNNGV. The CDR3, as DNA: TGTGCCAGCAGCTTAGATCGGGGTAATGGCTACACCTTC. This codes for CASSLDRGNGYTF.

The chain carries TRBV5-1 and TRBJ2-7, with D possibly TRBD1 on 5 matching bases. The V gene lost 2 bases and the J gene lost 0 bases, with 6 bases spanning the gap. This CDR3 spans 13 amino acids. Germline-derived CDR1 and CDR2 are SGHRS and YFSETQ. The CDR3 here is CASSLQDSYEQYF. Written as DNA, the CDR3 is TGCGCCAGCAGCTTACAGGACTCCTACGAGCAGTACTTC.

The chain is built from TRBV4-3 and TRBJ1-4; D is possibly TRBD1 (6 bases). Per germline, CDR1 LGHNA and CDR2 YSLEER. This CDR3 has 18 residues. V dropped 0 bases and J dropped 0 bases, with 14 bases sitting between them. For the CDR3, the DNA is TGCGCCAGCAGCCAAGATGGGAGTAACAGGGCAACTAATGAAAAACTGTTTTTT. Translation gives CASSQDGSNRATNEKLFF.

The chain links TRBV6-4 to TRBJ1-1, with 9 bases that match TRBD1. The CDR3 is 18 amino acids. The ends lost 4 bases at V and 3 bases at J; junction bases unmatched: 15. Germline lookup yields CDR1 MRHNA and CDR2 SNTAGT. CDR3 region: CASSAIGTGFFRDTEAFF. CDR3 in DNA: TGTGCCAGCAGTGCCATAGGGACAGGGTTTTTTCGGGACACTGAAGCTTTCTTT.

The chain employs TRBV9 and TRBJ2-1; TRBD2 matches 12 bases. V shed 3 bases and J 7 bases; nucleotides not matched to a gene: 5. The V gene's germline CDR1 is SGDLS and CDR2 YYNGEE. This CDR3 is built from 15 residues. In DNA form, the CDR3 reads TGTGCCAGCAGCGCTTCTAGCGGGAGGGGGAATGAGCAGTTCTTC. Its translation: CASSASSGRGNEQFF.

The chain joins TRBV7-8 to TRBJ2-3; 7 bases agree with TRBD1. The germline CDR1 and CDR2 sequences are SGHVS and FQNEAQ. V lost 5 bases, J lost 6 bases, and 11 bases stayed unmatched. The CDR3 is 15 amino acids. CDR3 sequence reads: CASSLKDRAADTQYF. DNA of the CDR3: TGTGCCAGCAGCCTAAAAGACAGGGCAGCGGATACGCAGTATTTT.

The chain is built from TRBV10-3 and TRBJ1-4; a weak D match, TRBD1 (5 bases). V was cut by 2 bases and J by 10 bases, with 8 bases left in between. The CDR3 is 12 residues long. Germline-derived CDR1 and CDR2 are ENHRY and SYGVKD. The CDR3 nucleotides are TGTGCCATCAGTGAGGGCGGGGGAAAACTGTTTTTT. Amino acid sequence: CAISEGGGKLFF.

The CDR3 DNA follows: TGTGCCAGCAGCCAAGATCTTGGAGGGAGATACGAGCAGTACTTC. Protein sequence: CASSQDLGGRYEQYF. V usage is TRBV4-2 and J usage is TRBJ2-7; D possibly corresponds to TRBD2 (6 bases). The length of the CDR3 is 15 residues. Trimming took off 0 bases at V and 4 bases at J, with 13 bases between the two ends. The germline CDR1 and CDR2 sequences are LGHNA and YNFKEQ.

J is TRBJ1-5 and V is TRBV7-9; the match to TRBD1 covers 10 bases. The CDR3 runs to 17 residues. CDR1 is SEHNR and CDR2 is FQNEAQ in the germline V gene (reference sequence). With 5 bases clipped from V and 2 bases from J, the junction kept 9 bases outside the gene matches. Written as DNA, the CDR3 is TGTGCCAGCAGCGTATTTTCCGGGACAGGGGGCAATCAGCCCCAGCATTTT. Protein sequence: CASSVFSGTGGNQPQHF.

This chain connects TRBV6-5 to TRBJ1-1; TRBD1 aligns across 7 bases. Trimming took 6 bases from V and 5 from J; bases not matched to a gene: 12. The CDR3 is made up of 15 amino acids. Germline loops: CDR1 MNHEY, CDR2 SVGAGI. In nucleotides, the CDR3 is TGTGCCAGCAGAACTTTCTCCGGGACAGTTACTGAAGCTTTCTTT. Encoded protein: CASRTFSGTVTEAFF.

The chain recombines TRBV7-2 with TRBJ2-3, with 9 positions matching TRBD2. After removal of 3 bases from V and 4 bases from J, the junction contained 2 bases not matched to a gene. The germline gives CDR1 SGHTA, CDR2 FQGNSA. The CDR3 extends over 14 amino acids. The CDR3 region is CASSFSGGADTQYF. CDR3 sequence (DNA): TGTGCCAGCAGCTTTAGCGGGGGCGCAGATACGCAGTATTTT.

The table lists this clone with a count of one. The rearrangement uses TRBV4-3 and TRBJ2-1; 14 nucleotides line up with TRBD2. Losses at the gene ends were 5 bases for V and 8 bases for J; bases not matched to a gene: 5. The CDR3 runs 15 residues. CDR1 LGHNA and CDR2 YSLEER come from the germline V gene. CDR3 sequence: CASSFGLAGGDEQFF. The CDR3 nucleotides are TGCGCCAGCAGCTTCGGACTAGCGGGGGGCGATGAGCAGTTCTTC.

The CDR3 DNA follows: TGTGCCAGCAGTGACCGGGGAGCGAGGTCAGATACGCAGTATTTT. Its translation is CASSDRGARSDTQYF. This chain uses TRBV6-1 with TRBJ2-3, with D tentatively TRBD2 (5 bases). The CDR3 totals 15 residues. Germline CDR1 MNHNS, CDR2 SASEGT. The V end lost 3 bases, the J end lost 4 bases, and 14 bases lay between the germline ends.

The chain couples TRBV5-6 to TRBJ1-2; 7 bases match TRBD1. V lost 3 bases to trimming and J lost 4 bases; unmatched junction nucleotides: 6. Germline CDR1 is SGHDT and CDR2 is YYEEEE. There are 14 residues in the CDR3. The CDR3 DNA reads as TGTGCCAGCAGCTCCAGGGGGATCGGCTATGGCTACACCTTC. It specifies CASSSRGIGYGYTF.

A single count supports this clone. The J gene is TRBJ2-2, the V gene TRBV5-1; a possible D gene is TRBD1 (6 bases). With 7 bases removed from V and 7 bases from J, the gap between germline ends came to 17 bases. Germline V CDR1 and CDR2: SGHRS, YFSETQ. The CDR3 is 14 amino acids. In DNA, the CDR3 is TGCGCCAGCGGCGGGTCGGACAGCGGCGGGGAGCTGTTTTTT. This codes for CASGGSDSGGELFF.

The chain joins TRBV21-1 to TRBJ2-3; the table's D call TRBD1 went unverified against the DNA. TRBV21-1 is a pseudogene locus. The CDR3 has 14 amino acids. The CDR3 DNA is TGTGCCAGCAGCAAAGGACAGGGTGCAGATACGCAGTATTTT. It specifies CASSKGQGADTQYF.

V and J are TRBV11-2 and TRBJ1-1, with a possible D match to TRBD1 (5 bases). CDR3 length: 13 amino acids. Trimming cost V 3 bases and J 6 bases, with 11 bases left between them. CDR1 is SGHAT and CDR2 is FQNNGV in the germline V gene. CDR3 protein: CASSFLWDSEAFF. In DNA form, the CDR3 reads TGTGCCAGCAGCTTTCTATGGGACTCTGAAGCTTTCTTT.